This T cell receptor (beta chain) is from a study of early T cells in non-severe SARS-CoV-2 infection (dated by TCRdb to the early 2020s). The study in broad terms: Because TCR sequencing relied on bulk RNA taken from unsorted whole blood, pairing of alpha and beta chains was not possible.

This clonotype came up a few times. This receptor's antigen is unknown. No quality values exist for individual bases; no much larger clone is one base distant. Via the germline V gene, CDR1 is MRHNA and CDR2 SNTAGT. V and J lose 6 bases and 4 bases, and a span of 10 bases separates them. The CDR3 starts with the cysteine, ends with the phenylalanine, and has 13 residues. The read is trimmed to its CDR3 DNA, 39 bases read in frame from base 1. Library method: 5' RACE. The run used a NextSeq 500. Unique molecular identifiers were attached to individual cDNA molecules in the TCR library protocol so that sequencing error and PCR bias could be corrected. Sequencing covered both TCR alpha and beta chains, and within each sample the abundances of alpha and beta sequences were tightly co-correlated. Concerning the study's data processing: Decombinator V4 was used to annotate the V gene, J gene and CDR3 of the TCR sequences. Expanded TCRs were defined as changing significantly between any two time points under a Poisson model with p below 0.0001. TCR abundances were normalised to the total number of TCRs sequenced in each sample and reported as counts per million. MAIT TCRs were defined by TRAV1-2 paired with TRAJ12, TRAJ20 or TRAJ33, and iNKT TCRs by TRAV10 paired with TRAJ18. VDJdb, accessed 1 November 2021, was searched for CMV, EBV and SARS-CoV-2 annotated TCRs, excluding TCRs annotated for multiple antigens. Using fastp at Q25 and MiXCR, TCRdb reprocessed the public reads and kept productive beta chains. Every distinct CDR3 protein forms one entry, paired with its most common genes and DNA. These V and J calls rely on TCRdb rather than the paper's analysis. The sample table shows 65,000 to 95,000 distinct CDR3 sequences, and 14% are seen once. About a tenth of the sample belongs to the ten largest clones.

General findings and caveats noted by the study authors: Matching against VDJdb was skewed toward anti-spike CD8 responses, likely underestimated virus-specific expansions, and missed private and CD4 specificities.

Set within a cohort of healthcare workers in London, UK, this nested case-control study involved weekly PCR testing of nasopharyngeal swabs along with blood sampling. Healthcare workers were enrolled in the week of the UK lockdown, from 23 to 31 March 2020, and were followed every week for up to roughly 15 weeks. Input material: whole blood. The sequence derives from an adult who was a healthcare worker with PCR-confirmed SARS-CoV-2 infection or an uninfected control (not recorded which). Recombination joined TRBV6-4 with TRBJ1-5; the D gene remains uncertain. The CDR3 has the sequence CASRARRNQPQHF. The DNA sequence follows: TGTGCCAGCAGGGCCAGAAGAAATCAGCCCCAGCATTTT.